This T cell receptor (beta chain) originates from a study of T cells in narcolepsy. Background on the study: Healthy controls were enrolled alongside patients with narcolepsy type 1 or type 2.

V was cut by 5 bases and J by 6 bases, with 17 bases left in between. The CDR3 runs to 14 residues. Concerning this clone itself: Its antigen is still unknown.

The assay was immunoSEQ multiplex PCR, and TCRdb's table has in-frame clones only and misses some. This sample has 34,000 or so clones, with 60% to 80% found just once. Study-level points and caveats: Blood of same and different patients, but not healthy controls, reportedly held recurring autoreactive clonotypes. HCRT-specific and TRIB2-specific autoreactive clonotypes appeared among same-patient CSF and blood CD4+ clonotypes. Autoreactive clone sequences were missing from some blood memory CD4+ repertoires.

The V gene is TRBV5-3, the J gene TRBJ1-1, with D perhaps TRBD1 (6 bases). TRBV5-3 is an ORF, with its function uncertain. The origin of this receptor is a human donor in good health. The sample consisted of memory (CD45RA-) CD4+ T cells from blood. CDR3 DNA sequence: TGTGCCAGAAGGTTCCACAGGGAGCCGTCTGAAGCTTTCTTT. Translation: CARRFHREPSEAFF.